The TCR beta chain described here comes from a study of PD-L1 blockade in urothelial cancer. Background on the study: Samples came from 3 weeks, at the second dose, and 6 weeks into treatment.

Documented time point: pretreatment peripheral blood. Study conclusions and caveats: When measured at 3 weeks, tumor-associated blood clones expanded more in durable-benefit patients. Pretreatment peripheral blood TCR clonality that fell below the median predicted better survival among the patients studied.

This CDR3 comprises 15 residues. Looked up from germline, CDR1 is SGHRS and CDR2 is YFSETQ. The ends lost 0 bases at V and 4 bases at J; junction bases unmatched: 1. Remarks on this clone: The target antigen is unknown.

Some clones are missing from TCRdb's copy, which holds only in-frame ones; the method was immunoSEQ multiplex PCR. The repertoire holds 49,000 or so clones, with approximately 86% as singletons. The sequence was obtained from a man aged 60 to 69 with urothelial cancer. The sequencing here drew on PBMCs, taken around atezolizumab (anti-PD-L1) treatment. The chain recombines TRBV5-1 with TRBJ1-5; TRBD1 matches 10 bases. The DNA of the CDR3 is TGCGCCAGCAGCTTGGGGACAGGGGGTAATCAGCCCCAGCATTTT. Translation: CASSLGTGGNQPQHF.